The clone carrying this T cell receptor (beta chain) has at least ten counts. From germline, CDR1 is SEHNR and CDR2 FQNEAQ (reference sequence). V lost 5 bases and J 0 bases, leaving 15 bases between the germline ends. The CDR3 spans 16 residues. The entry originates in a study of tumor-infiltrating lymphocytes in oesophageal squamous cell carcinoma. In TCRdb, the PCR reads were re-called with MiXCR into one record per CDR3 protein. The data show approximately 20,000 distinct CDR3 sequences, 36% seen once. The source material was esophageal tumor tissue. This TCR was sampled from a male donor with esophageal squamous cell carcinoma. V gene TRBV7-9 combines with J gene TRBJ2-3; D possibly corresponds to TRBD2 (5 bases). CDR3 DNA sequence: TGTGCCAGCAGCCGAGGGATCGGCGGTAGCACAGATACGCAGTATTTT. Translating it yields CASSRGIGGSTDTQYF.